This record concerns one T cell receptor beta chain sequence. Its antigen is not identified. CDR1 and CDR2 (germline): SEHNR, FQNEAQ (reference sequence). The CDR3 length is 14 residues. Trimming removed 2 bases from V and 5 bases from J, with 11 bases in between. This sample is part of a study of shared clonotypes between healthy human individuals. Study-level results: At large depth, rarefaction still showed sorted-subset sequencing to be incomplete.

Sorted subsets were amplified in replicate PCRs using around 0.2 ug DNA, about 30,000 T cell genomes. Libraries were prepared by immunoSEQ multiplex PCR; TCRdb keeps only in-frame clonotypes and omits some of them. The sample has roughly 1.4 million clones; approximately 98.5% are singletons. The chain has TRBV7-9 and TRBJ2-3; D is possibly TRBD2 (5 bases). The sequencing sample was made of naive CD4+ T cells sorted from blood. As to subset: CD45RA+ positively selected. This clonotype was obtained from a man in his thirties or forties in good health. Here the CDR3 DNA reads TGTGCCAGCAGCTTAATCCGGGATCGAGATACGCAGTATTTT. Protein product: CASSLIRDRDTQYF.